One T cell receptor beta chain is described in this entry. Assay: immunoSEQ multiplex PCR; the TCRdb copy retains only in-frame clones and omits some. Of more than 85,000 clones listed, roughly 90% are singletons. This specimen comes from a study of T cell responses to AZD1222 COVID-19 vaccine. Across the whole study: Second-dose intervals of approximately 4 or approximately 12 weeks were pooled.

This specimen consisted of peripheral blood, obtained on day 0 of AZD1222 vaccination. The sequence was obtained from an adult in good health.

CDR3 sequence reads: CASTIPAGTGFEKLFF. CDR3 nucleotides: TGTGCCAGTACCATTCCCGCCGGGACAGGCTTCGAAAAACTGTTTTTT. This sequence joins TRBV19 and TRBJ1-4; the match to TRBD1 covers 8 bases. The germline V gene encodes CDR1 LNHDA and CDR2 SQIVND (reference sequence). The CDR3 has 16 residues. Germline trimming cut 7 bases from V and 8 bases from J; bases unmatched to any gene: 15. Full variable domain (outside the CDR3, taken from reference TRBV19 and TRBJ1-4): DGGITQSPKYLFRKEGQNVTLSCEQNLNHDAMYWYRQDPGQGLRLIYYSQIVNDFQKGDIAEGYSVSREKKESFPLTVTSAQKNPTAFYLCASTIPAGTGFEKLFFGSGTQLSVL.